This TCR beta chain was recovered during a study of shared clonotypes between healthy human individuals (TCRdb year 2020). Concerning the study at large: The cohort comprised a couple of women and a few men aged 18 to 49 years. Each donor's leukapheresis produced roughly between roughly 0.85 and 9.5 billion PBMCs. For each donor, three plates each were used for CD4 naive and CD4 memory, two plates were used for CD8 naive, and one plate was used for CD8 memory. To estimate repertoire size and how much clonotypes are shared between individuals, the study performed deep sequencing of blood TCR repertoires from roughly five healthy adults. To increase sequencing depth and limit assay-specific biases, different laboratories used diverse techniques to prepare libraries and sequence TCR repertoires.

This clone is a singleton in its sample. What this receptor recognizes is not known. No qualities accompany the bases; no much larger clone lies one base away. Beyond this particular receptor, the publication reports: Compared with non-shared clonotypes, the clonotypes found in all four sorted-subset donors had higher generation probabilities. Sampling was restricted to blood, and TCR repertoires in tissue are likely to differ from TCR repertoires in blood. When several donors were compared, the shared fraction of clonotypes was 5% to 6.5% for naive CD4, less than 4% for naive CD8, 2.3% for memory CD4, and 0.4% for memory CD8. Rarefaction of sorted-subset datasets indicated incomplete sequencing despite the large sequencing depth. Pairwise subsampling led to the expectation that sequencing depth would affect the degree of clonotype sharing among donors. Naive subsets generally had larger estimated clonotype richness than memory subsets. Because the study included a small number of donors, the genetic and exposure-history diversity represented was limited.

The donors were healthy, HIV-negative adults who had no recently reported acute infections or vaccinations. Every donor was a Caucasian adult residing in Nashville, Tennessee, USA. CD4+ T cells were enriched through magnetic negative selection, after which naive cells were positively selected on CD45RA and the remaining negative fraction served as the memory subset. Blood was collected by leukapheresis, and PBMCs were isolated by Ficoll-Histopaque density gradient centrifugation and then cryopreserved in liquid nitrogen vapor phase. Purity and quantity of every magnetically sorted T cell population were checked by analytical flow cytometry. Each sorted fraction had its genomic DNA isolated and then quantified by UV absorbance on a Nanodrop 2000c. In the germline V gene (reference sequence), CDR1 corresponds to SGHAT and CDR2 to FQDESV. From the cysteine through the phenylalanine, the CDR3 covers 17 amino acids. Solely the CDR3 DNA is kept, with 51 bases framed from the first base. Trimming accounts for 5 bases at V and 7 bases at J, while the number of junction bases matched to no gene is 17.

TCR CDR3 regions were amplified from genomic DNA by multiplex PCR using the deep immunoSEQ assay. For each cell subset, the extracted genomic DNA was distributed evenly across all wells of several immunoSEQ 96-well plates, and each plate served as one replicate. Each replicate PCR for sorted subsets received about 0.2 ug genomic DNA, equal to about 30,000 T cell genomes. Purified libraries were quantified with a Qubit 3.0 fluorometer, sized on a Bioanalyzer 2100, and re-quantified with the KAPA Library Quantification kit. A separate single-read 150-cycle Illumina NextSeq 550 flow cell was used to sequence each immunoSEQ 96-well plate. On the authors' methods: The immunoSEQ output contained only junctional sequences without quality scores, so filtering could not match that applied to full-length reads. Sequences were annotated with PyIR, a Python wrapper for IgBLAST v1.9, using IMGT germline references to assign V/J genes and CDR3. Reads were filtered out if the reads had weak V/J assignments (E-value above 1e-6), no CDR3, stop codons, out-of-frame junctions, or ambiguous translated residues. A V3J clonotype was defined by an identical inferred V gene, J gene, and CDR3 amino acid sequence. Percentage overlap between repertoires was computed as shared unique clonotypes divided by the size of the smaller repertoire. Repertoire richness was assessed with RTK rarefaction, the Chao1 estimator, and Recon v2.1 estimates of unobserved clonotypes. Generation probabilities for all TCRbeta clonotypes obtained by the gDNA method from a handful of donors were computed using OLGA. Held by TCRdb, this immuneACCESS table contains in-frame sequences only and omits some clones. Under half of the omission traces to an unresolved V gene where checked; the cause of the rest is unknown. V, J and clone size reflect that table, while D and trimming were determined from the DNA. The sample yields around 1.1 million clones; approximately 75% were counted once. The ten largest clones represent roughly 0.9% of the sample.

The receptor was isolated from a young man in good health. Some clones in this sample may be carry-over from other donors' samples. The rearrangement joined TRBV11-1 to TRBJ2-1; 7 nucleotides in the junction match TRBD2. Sequences were obtained from memory CD4+ T cells from PBMCs. The sample's cell subset or site label is to be understood as: CD45RA-negative fraction. The DNA sequence follows: TGTGCCAGCAGCCTCGCCCGGACTAGTAGATCTGGGAATGAGCAGTTCTTC. Its translation is CASSLARTSRSGNEQFF.